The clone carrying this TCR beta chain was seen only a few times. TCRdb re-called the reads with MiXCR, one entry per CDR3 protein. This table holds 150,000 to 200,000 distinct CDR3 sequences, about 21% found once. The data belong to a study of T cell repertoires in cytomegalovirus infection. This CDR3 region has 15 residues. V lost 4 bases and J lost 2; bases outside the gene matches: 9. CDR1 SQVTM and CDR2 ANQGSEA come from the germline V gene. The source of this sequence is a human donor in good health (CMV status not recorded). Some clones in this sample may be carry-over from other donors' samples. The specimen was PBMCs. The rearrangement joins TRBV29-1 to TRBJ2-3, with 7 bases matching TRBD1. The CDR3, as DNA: TGCAGCGTTGCACAGGGGATAACCTTCACAGATACGCAGTATTTT. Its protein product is CSVAQGITFTDTQYF.